This T cell receptor beta chain was observed in a study of response to subunit inactivated influenza vaccine. TCRdb re-called the RT-PCR reads with MiXCR, one entry per CDR3 protein. The table shows more than 550,000 distinct CDR3 sequences, with roughly 10% occurring only once. This clonotype has at least ten counts. The sample here was PBMCs from blood, taken on the day of vaccination. The sequence derives from a man in his forties or fifties who received an inactivated influenza vaccine.

The CDR3 DNA reads TGTGCCAGCAGTGCTGCAGGACTAGCGATTGATGAGCAGTTCTTC. Protein sequence: CASSAAGLAIDEQFF. V is TRBV28 and J is TRBJ2-1; 9 bases align to TRBD2. The CDR3 runs 15 residues. Germline values: CDR1 MDHEN, CDR2 SYDVKM. V trimming: 5 bases; J trimming: 8 bases; junction bases outside the gene matches: 10.